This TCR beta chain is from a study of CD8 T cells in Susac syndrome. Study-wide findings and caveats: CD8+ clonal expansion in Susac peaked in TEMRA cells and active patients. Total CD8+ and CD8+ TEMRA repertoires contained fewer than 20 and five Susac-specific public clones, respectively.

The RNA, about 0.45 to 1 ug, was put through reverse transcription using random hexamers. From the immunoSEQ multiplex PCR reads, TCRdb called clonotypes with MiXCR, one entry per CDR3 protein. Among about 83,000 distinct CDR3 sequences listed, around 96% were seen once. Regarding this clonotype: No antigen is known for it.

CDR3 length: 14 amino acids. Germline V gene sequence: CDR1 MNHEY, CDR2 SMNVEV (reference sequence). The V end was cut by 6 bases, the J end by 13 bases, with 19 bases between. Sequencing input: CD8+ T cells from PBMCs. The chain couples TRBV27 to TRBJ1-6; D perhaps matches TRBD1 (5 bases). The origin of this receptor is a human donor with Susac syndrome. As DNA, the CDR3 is TGTGCCAGCAGCCCCGGGACCTCGGGGTGGCCCCTCCACTTT. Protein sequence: CASSPGTSGWPLHF.